This is a list of T cell receptor beta chains from one sample in a study of blood T cell repertoires in COVID-19. Method: immunoSEQ multiplex PCR; TCRdb's copy keeps in-frame clones and lacks some. The sample yields nearly 250,000 clones, 86% seen once. The specimen sequenced was peripheral blood. Receptor source: a woman aged 55-70 years who had recovered from COVID-19. Both conserved end residues are part of each CDR3. D genes are given only for firm matches. Only part of the rows carry a size: once, few, many, or a class if the clone is expanded.

d_call	cdr3_length	v_call	j_call	clone_size	cdr3_aa	cdr3_nt
-	14	TRBV6-5	TRBJ2-7	-	CASSPPGDLYEQYF	TGTGCCAGCAGTCCGCCAGGGGACCTATACGAGCAGTACTTC
-	16	TRBV6-5	TRBJ2-7	-	CASSFQSYTSSYEQYF	TGTGCCAGCAGTTTCCAATCCTATACGAGCTCCTACGAGCAGTACTTC
-	12	TRBV12-3/TRBV12-4	TRBJ2-3	-	CASRLLAGIKYF	TGTGCCAGCAGACTACTAGCCGGGATTAAGTATTTT
-	10	TRBV28	TRBJ2-7	-	CASSLYEQYF	TGTGCCAGCAGTCTCTACGAGCAGTACTTC
TRBD2	15	TRBV5-4	TRBJ2-7	few	CASSPAGTSEYEQYF	TGTGCCAGCAGCCCCGCCGGGACTAGCGAATACGAGCAGTACTTC
-	13	TRBV19	TRBJ2-1	few	CASKRTLRNEQFF	TGTGCCAGTAAAAGGACTCTCCGCAATGAGCAGTTCTTC
TRBD2	14	TRBV19	TRBJ2-3	few	CASSRLADTDTQYF	TGTGCCAGTAGTAGGCTAGCGGACACAGATACGCAGTATTTT
-	13	TRBV6-4	TRBJ2-3	-	CASSGEATDTQYF	TGTGCCAGCAGTGGTGAAGCGACAGATACGCAGTATTTT
-	15	TRBV6-5	TRBJ1-6	once	CASSYETGRSSPLHF	TGTGCCAGCAGTTACGAGACAGGTAGAAGTTCACCCCTCCACTTT
-	14	TRBV7-3	TRBJ2-5	-	CASSLTFSAATLYF	TGTGCCAGCAGCTTAACGTTCAGCGCCGCTACCCTCTACTTC
-	17	TRBV6-1	TRBJ2-6	-	CASRVWAGGAGANVLTF	TGTGCCAGCCGTGTCTGGGCAGGCGGGGCTGGGGCCAACGTCCTGACTTTC
-	11	TRBV9	TRBJ1-2	few	CASSSSTVYTF	TGTGCCAGCAGCTCAAGCACCGTCTACACCTTC
-	12	TRBV3-1/TRBV3-2	TRBJ1-1	-	CASSQAYTEAFF	TGTGCCAGCAGCCAAGCCTACACTGAAGCTTTCTTT
-	14	TRBV6-5	TRBJ2-3	-	CASQTPGGPDTQYF	TGTGCCAGCCAAACCCCGGGGGGCCCAGATACGCAGTATTTT
-	14	TRBV20-1	TRBJ2-3	-	CSASPGGGTDTQYF	TGCAGTGCTAGTCCGGGGGGCGGCACAGATACGCAGTATTTT
-	17	TRBV4-1	TRBJ1-5	-	CASSQDRTFNSNQPQHF	TGCGCCAGCAGCCAAGATAGAACTTTTAATAGCAATCAGCCCCAGCATTTT
-	14	TRBV5-5	TRBJ2-2	-	CASSIAANTGELFF	TGTGCCAGCAGCATAGCGGCTAACACCGGGGAGCTGTTTTTT
-	16	TRBV5-1	TRBJ2-7	-	CASSSPRQENSYEQYF	TGCGCCAGCAGCTCACCCCGACAGGAGAACTCCTACGAGCAGTACTTC
-	13	TRBV11-1	TRBJ1-6	-	CASRTVDNSPLHF	TGTGCCAGCAGGACAGTTGATAATTCACCCCTCCACTTT
TRBD2	15	TRBV18	TRBJ2-1	-	CASSPTSGGVNEQFF	TGTGCCAGCTCACCGACTAGCGGGGGGGTTAATGAGCAGTTCTTC
TRBD1	15	TRBV28	TRBJ2-7	-	CASSLSGTGIYEQYF	TGTGCCAGCAGTTTGTCCGGGACAGGGATCTACGAGCAGTACTTC
TRBD1	13	TRBV3-1/TRBV3-2	TRBJ2-7	-	CASRRQGRYEQYF	TGTGCCAGCAGACGACAGGGACGCTACGAGCAGTACTTC
TRBD2	16	TRBV27	TRBJ2-1	-	CASSFLGLAGLDEQFF	TGTGCCAGCAGTTTCCTCGGACTAGCGGGGTTGGATGAGCAGTTCTTC
TRBD1	15	TRBV9	TRBJ2-7	-	CASSVGQGDSYEQYF	TGTGCCAGCAGCGTAGGACAGGGTGATTCCTACGAGCAGTACTTC
TRBD2	16	TRBV7-9	TRBJ2-3	-	CASSFQAGGRVDTQYF	TGTGCCAGCAGCTTCCAAGCGGGGGGGCGGGTGGATACGCAGTATTTT
-	14	TRBV7-3	TRBJ2-7	few	CASSWGPGSYEQYF	TGTGCCAGCAGCTGGGGCCCCGGCTCCTACGAGCAGTACTTC
TRBD2	16	TRBV11-3	TRBJ2-5	-	CASSPPSGRMVETQYF	TGTGCCAGCAGCCCCCCTAGCGGGAGGATGGTAGAGACCCAGTACTTC
TRBD2	19	TRBV14	TRBJ2-6	-	CASSPHGTTYLSGANVLTF	TGTGCCAGCAGCCCACACGGGACTACCTACCTCTCTGGGGCCAACGTCCTGACTTTC
-	17	TRBV29-1	TRBJ1-2	-	CSVEDIGQQFGGYGYTF	TGCAGCGTTGAAGATATAGGCCAGCAGTTTGGAGGATATGGCTACACCTTC
TRBD1	14	TRBV19	TRBJ1-5	-	CASRKDRGSQPQHF	TGTGCCAGTAGGAAGGACAGGGGATCCCAGCCCCAGCATTTT
TRBD1	15	TRBV7-3	TRBJ2-3	-	CASSLTGQGADTQYF	TGTGCCAGCAGCTTAACCGGACAGGGAGCAGATACGCAGTATTTT
-	14	TRBV11-2	TRBJ2-7	-	CASSPRTAAYEQYF	TGTGCCAGCAGCCCTCGGACAGCCGCCTACGAGCAGTACTTC
-	14	TRBV7-9	TRBJ1-6	-	CASSDRGRNSPLHF	TGTGCCAGCAGCGACCGGGGTCGGAATTCACCCCTCCACTTT
TRBD2	16	TRBV19	TRBJ2-3	-	CASSSSSGGMTDTQYF	TGTGCCAGTAGTTCCTCTAGCGGGGGGATGACAGATACGCAGTATTTT